The rows below give T cell receptor beta chains drawn from one sample of a study of T cells in Graves' hyperthyroidism and ophthalmopathy. In TCRdb, the multiplex PCR reads were re-called with MiXCR into one record per CDR3 protein. The table shows some 140,000 distinct CDR3 sequences, with over 20% occurring only once. Sequenced material: blood. The source is a woman between 45 and 60 years old with Graves' hyperthyroidism that later progressed to Graves' ophthalmopathy. Both conserved end residues are trimmed from each CDR3. The D gene is left open where the match is weak.

d_gene,j_gene,len,v_gene,CDR3aa
NA,TRBJ2-7,13,TRBV5-1,ASSLDMQLSYEQY
TRBD2,TRBJ2-7,13,TRBV20-1,SVIPGLAGGDEQY
NA,TRBJ2-2,13,TRBV7-2,ASSARTVPTGELF
TRBD1,TRBJ2-3,13,TRBV7-2,ASSGGQGKTDTQY
TRBD1,TRBJ2-7,13,TRBV7-2,ASSFFGTGEYEQY
NA,TRBJ1-1,13,TRBV12-3/TRBV12-4,ASSTGRGFDTEAF
NA,TRBJ2-2,13,TRBV7-2,ASSWTGPRTGELF
TRBD2,TRBJ2-1,13,TRBV2,ASNPGLAGDNEQF
TRBD1,TRBJ1-5,14,TRBV6-1,ASSYPGQGINQPQH
TRBD2,TRBJ2-5,12,TRBV3-1,ARDKRDGLETQY
NA,TRBJ1-5,12,TRBV10-2,ASSDTGRNQPQH
NA,TRBJ2-6,12,TRBV12-3/TRBV12-4,ASGLGPGANVLT
TRBD1,TRBJ2-5,14,TRBV11-2,ASSLGGSGGAETQY
NA,TRBJ1-5,12,TRBV5-1,ASSLLGFGQPQH
NA,TRBJ2-5,10,TRBV24-1,ATSDSGVTQY
NA,TRBJ2-1,13,TRBV11-1,ASSRASETTNEQF
NA,TRBJ1-1,11,TRBV9,ASSSHSNTEAF
TRBD1,TRBJ1-1,13,TRBV2,ASSEAGRGRSEAF
NA,TRBJ2-3,14,TRBV7-9,ASSLRGARRPDTQY
NA,TRBJ2-1,13,TRBV12-3/TRBV12-4,ASSPVIGRHNEQF
NA,TRBJ2-5,15,TRBV20-1,SAPDRGSLAGAETQY
NA,TRBJ1-2,15,TRBV27,ASSPRRGTSLWYGYT
NA,TRBJ1-1,13,TRBV28,ASSFPQGKGTEAF
TRBD1,TRBJ2-7,11,TRBV3-1,ASSHPDRAEQY
TRBD1,TRBJ2-7,11,TRBV29-1,SVASGQGSEQY
TRBD1,TRBJ2-3,13,TRBV28,ASSSAGQGSDTQY
TRBD2,TRBJ2-1,14,TRBV27,ASRGTGGPTYNEQF
TRBD1,TRBJ1-5,13,TRBV30,AWSVGQGRNQPQH
NA,TRBJ2-7,14,TRBV6-1,ASSERSGTPTYEQY
NA,TRBJ2-5,14,TRBV11-2,ASSSPHTGRQETQY
NA,TRBJ1-2,12,TRBV14,ASSQDSGQYGYT
NA,TRBJ1-5,11,TRBV10-3,AIRQGSNQPQH
TRBD2,TRBJ2-1,15,TRBV6-1,ASRSLAGESSYNEQF
TRBD2,TRBJ2-7,12,TRBV6-1,ASRASGSSYEQY
NA,TRBJ2-7,9,TRBV24-1,APNRFNEQY
TRBD1,TRBJ2-1,10,TRBV7-9,ASSLTGQGRF
NA,TRBJ1-3,12,TRBV27,ASSYDSSGNTIY
NA,TRBJ2-7,12,TRBV7-8,ASSDAGLSYEQY
NA,TRBJ1-2,12,TRBV19,ASSIGRMNYGYT
NA,TRBJ2-5,11,TRBV19,ASSIRVQETQY
NA,TRBJ2-1,14,TRBV2,ASSVLGGVDYNEQF
TRBD2,TRBJ2-1,15,TRBV11-2,ASSSWGSGVAYNEQF
TRBD1,TRBJ1-1,15,TRBV28,ASSLDPGQGGNTEAF
NA,TRBJ2-3,12,TRBV11-2,ASSDQDFTDTQY
NA,TRBJ1-1,12,TRBV6-5,ASSYQGKNTEAF
NA,TRBJ1-6,14,TRBV6-5,ASSYGMGDRGSPLH